This T cell receptor beta chain stems from a study of blood T cell repertoires in COVID-19. Study-level background: Sites across the United States, Italy and Spain contributed samples from acute and convalescent COVID-19.

Methods used by the authors: Reference gene primer amplification gave nucleated cell count estimates. Here immunoSEQ multiplex PCR was the method, and the copy in TCRdb shows in-frame clones only, minus some. That table supplies the V and J calls and clone size; D and trimming were determined from the DNA. The sample shows fewer than 200,000 clones, more than 60% of them seen only once. This clone was picked up a small number of times. Trimming cost V 5 bases and J 8 bases, with 18 bases left between them. CDR1 is SGHTA, CDR2 FQGTGA, per germline. The CDR3 sequence is 14 residues long. The sequencing input was peripheral blood. The sequence was collected from a man aged 55 to 69 with acute or convalescent COVID-19. The V gene is TRBV7-3, the J gene TRBJ1-2; D may be TRBD1 (6 bases). The chain's CDR3 is CASSPRPGAYGYTF. The CDR3 DNA follows: TGTGCCAGCAGCCCTCGTCCAGGGGCCTACGGCTACACCTTC.